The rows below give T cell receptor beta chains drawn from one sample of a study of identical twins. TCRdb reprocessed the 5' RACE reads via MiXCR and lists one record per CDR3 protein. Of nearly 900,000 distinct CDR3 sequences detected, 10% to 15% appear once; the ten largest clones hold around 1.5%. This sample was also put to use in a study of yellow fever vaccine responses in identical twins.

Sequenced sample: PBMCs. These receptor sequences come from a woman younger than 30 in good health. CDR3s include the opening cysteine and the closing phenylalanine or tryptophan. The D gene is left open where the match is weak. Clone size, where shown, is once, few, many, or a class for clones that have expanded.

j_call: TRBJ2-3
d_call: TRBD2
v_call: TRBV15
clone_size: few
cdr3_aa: CATSRWGSGSPDTQYF
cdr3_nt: TGTGCCACCAGCAGATGGGGTAGCGGGAGCCCAGATACGCAGTATTTT

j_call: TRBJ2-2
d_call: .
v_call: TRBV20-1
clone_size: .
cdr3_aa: CSADQGGGELFF
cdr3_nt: TGCAGTGCCGATCAGGGTGGCGGGGAGCTGTTTTTT

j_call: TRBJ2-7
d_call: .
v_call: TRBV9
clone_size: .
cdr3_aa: CASSGEDSYEQYF
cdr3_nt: TGTGCCAGCAGCGGTGAGGACAGCTACGAGCAGTACTTC

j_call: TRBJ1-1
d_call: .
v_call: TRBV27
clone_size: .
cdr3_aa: CASSTRTVSNTEAFF
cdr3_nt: TGTGCCAGCAGTACACGGACAGTTTCGAACACTGAAGCTTTCTTT

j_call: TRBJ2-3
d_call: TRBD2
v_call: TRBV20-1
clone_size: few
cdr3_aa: CSAFPGLAAGRADTQYF
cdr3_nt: TGCAGTGCTTTTCCGGGACTAGCGGCGGGGCGCGCAGATACGCAGTATTTT

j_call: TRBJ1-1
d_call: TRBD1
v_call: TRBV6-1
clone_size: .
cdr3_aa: CASADRGGPIMNTEAFF
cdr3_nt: TGTGCCAGCGCGGACAGGGGAGGACCGATAATGAACACTGAAGCTTTCTTT

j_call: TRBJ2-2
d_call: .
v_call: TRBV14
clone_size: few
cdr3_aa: CASSQDLVGHLNTGELFF
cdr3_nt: TGTGCCAGCAGCCAAGATCTAGTGGGACACTTGAACACCGGGGAGCTGTTTTTT

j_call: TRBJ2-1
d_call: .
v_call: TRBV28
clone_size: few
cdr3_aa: CASMRGEQFF
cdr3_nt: TGTGCCAGCATGAGGGGTGAGCAGTTCTTC

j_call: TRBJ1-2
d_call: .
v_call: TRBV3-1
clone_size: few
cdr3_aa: CASSQNPNYGYTF
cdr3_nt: TGTGCCAGCAGCCAAAACCCGAACTATGGCTACACCTTC

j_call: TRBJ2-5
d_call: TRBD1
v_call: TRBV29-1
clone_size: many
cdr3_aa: CSAGTGGWAQYF
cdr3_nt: TGCAGCGCCGGGACAGGGGGTTGGGCCCAGTACTTC

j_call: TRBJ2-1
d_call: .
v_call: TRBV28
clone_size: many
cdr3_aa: CASSSTNRDEQFF
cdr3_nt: TGTGCCAGCAGCTCAACGAACAGGGATGAGCAGTTCTTC

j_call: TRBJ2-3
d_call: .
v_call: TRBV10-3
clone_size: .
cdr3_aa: CAISEWATTDTQYF
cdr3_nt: TGTGCCATCAGTGAGTGGGCCACCACAGATACGCAGTATTTT

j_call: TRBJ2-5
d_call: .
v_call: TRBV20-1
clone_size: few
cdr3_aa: CSATDPGEGRETQYF
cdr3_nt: TGCAGTGCCACAGACCCAGGGGAGGGGAGAGAGACCCAGTACTTC

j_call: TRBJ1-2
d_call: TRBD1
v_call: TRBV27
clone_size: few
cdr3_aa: CASRPGGSVDGYTF
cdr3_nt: TGTGCCAGCAGGCCAGGGGGGTCAGTGGATGGCTACACCTTC

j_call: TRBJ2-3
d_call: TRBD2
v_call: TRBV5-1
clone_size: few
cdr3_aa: CASSSPRSGGPRDTQYF
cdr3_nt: TGCGCCAGCAGCTCCCCCAGAAGCGGGGGGCCGAGGGATACGCAGTATTTT

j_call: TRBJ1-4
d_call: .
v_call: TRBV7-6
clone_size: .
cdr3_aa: CASSSPLGGSDEKLFF
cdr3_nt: TGTGCCAGCAGCTCACCCCTGGGGGGGTCAGATGAAAAACTGTTTTTT

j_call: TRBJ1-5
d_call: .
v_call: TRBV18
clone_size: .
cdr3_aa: CASSTTHQPQHF
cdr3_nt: TGTGCCAGCTCAACCACACATCAGCCCCAGCATTTT

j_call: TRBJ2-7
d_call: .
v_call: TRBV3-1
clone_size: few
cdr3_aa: CASRPGFLDLDEQYF
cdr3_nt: TGTGCCAGCAGGCCGGGATTTCTTGACTTGGACGAGCAGTACTTC

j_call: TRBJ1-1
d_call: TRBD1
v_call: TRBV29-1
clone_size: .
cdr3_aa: CSVSGPGTVNTEAFF
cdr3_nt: TGCAGCGTTTCGGGCCCCGGGACAGTGAACACTGAAGCTTTCTTT

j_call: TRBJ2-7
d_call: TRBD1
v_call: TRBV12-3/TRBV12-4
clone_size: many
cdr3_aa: CASSPGTVQYEQYF
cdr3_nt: TGTGCCAGCAGTCCCGGGACAGTTCAGTACGAGCAGTACTTC

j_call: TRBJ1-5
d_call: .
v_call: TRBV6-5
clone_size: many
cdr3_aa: CASSFIGSNQPQHF
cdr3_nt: TGTGCCAGCAGTTTCATTGGAAGCAATCAGCCCCAGCATTTT

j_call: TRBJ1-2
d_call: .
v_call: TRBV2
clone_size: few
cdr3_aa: CASTNSDYGYTF
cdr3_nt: TGTGCCAGCACCAATTCAGACTATGGCTACACCTTC

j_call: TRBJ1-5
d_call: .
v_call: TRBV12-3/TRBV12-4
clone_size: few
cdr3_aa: CASRFTGKGQPQHF
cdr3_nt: TGTGCCAGCAGGTTCACAGGGAAGGGTCAGCCCCAGCATTTT

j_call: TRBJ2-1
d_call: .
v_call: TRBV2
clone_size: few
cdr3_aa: CASTEYPYNEQFF
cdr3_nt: TGTGCCAGCACCGAGTATCCCTACAATGAGCAGTTCTTC

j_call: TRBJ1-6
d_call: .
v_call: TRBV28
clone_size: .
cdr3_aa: CASSSGSGGKSPLHF
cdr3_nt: TGTGCCAGCAGCTCCGGGTCCGGCGGGAAGTCACCCCTCCACTTT

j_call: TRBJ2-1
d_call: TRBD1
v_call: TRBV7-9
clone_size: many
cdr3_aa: CASSSTGTVQFF
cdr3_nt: TGTGCCAGCAGCTCAACCGGGACAGTACAGTTCTTC

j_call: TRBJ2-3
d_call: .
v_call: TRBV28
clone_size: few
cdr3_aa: CASSLVGGTLSTDTQYF
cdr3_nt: TGTGCCAGCAGTTTGGTTGGAGGGACTCTAAGCACAGATACGCAGTATTTT

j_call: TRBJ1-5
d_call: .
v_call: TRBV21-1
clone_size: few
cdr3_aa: CASSKGYRERDQPQHF
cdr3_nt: TGTGCCAGCAGCAAAGGGTATCGGGAGAGGGATCAGCCCCAGCATTTT

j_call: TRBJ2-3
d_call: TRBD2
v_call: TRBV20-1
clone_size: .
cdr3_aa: CSARVQAGAAHEHTQYF
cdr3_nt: TGCAGTGCTAGAGTTCAAGCGGGGGCCGCTCACGAACATACGCAGTATTTT

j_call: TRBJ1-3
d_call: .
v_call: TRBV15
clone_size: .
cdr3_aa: CATSRDRGIGNTIYF
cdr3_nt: TGTGCCACCAGCAGAGATAGGGGGATCGGAAACACCATATATTTT

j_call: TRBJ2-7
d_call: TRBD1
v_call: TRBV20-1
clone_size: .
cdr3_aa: CSARALGRDRGNYEQYF
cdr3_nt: TGCAGTGCTAGAGCTCTTGGCCGGGACAGGGGAAACTACGAGCAGTACTTC

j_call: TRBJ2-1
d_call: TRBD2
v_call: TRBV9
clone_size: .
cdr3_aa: CASSVVGLAGSGEQFF
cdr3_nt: TGTGCCAGCAGCGTAGTCGGACTAGCGGGATCGGGGGAGCAGTTCTTC

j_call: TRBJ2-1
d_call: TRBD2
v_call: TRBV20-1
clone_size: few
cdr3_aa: CSAPQGLAGVSYNEQFF
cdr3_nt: TGCAGTGCCCCCCAAGGACTAGCGGGGGTCTCCTACAATGAGCAGTTCTTC

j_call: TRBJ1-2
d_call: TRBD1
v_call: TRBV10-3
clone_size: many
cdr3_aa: CAISDRGDGYTF
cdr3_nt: TGTGCCATTTCTGACAGGGGAGACGGCTACACCTTC

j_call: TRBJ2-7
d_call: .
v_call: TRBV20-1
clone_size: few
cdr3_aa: CSASPDPPYEQYF
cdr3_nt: TGCAGTGCTTCTCCGGATCCCCCCTACGAGCAGTACTTC

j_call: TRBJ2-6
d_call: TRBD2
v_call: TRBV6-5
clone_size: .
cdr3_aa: CASSYTSAGGSGANVLTF
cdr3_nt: TGTGCCAGCAGTTACACCTCTGCGGGAGGGTCTGGGGCCAACGTCCTGACTTTC

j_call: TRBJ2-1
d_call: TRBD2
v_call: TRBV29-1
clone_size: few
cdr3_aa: CSAELSGREHGEQFF
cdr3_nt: TGCAGCGCAGAACTCAGCGGGAGAGAGCATGGTGAGCAGTTCTTC

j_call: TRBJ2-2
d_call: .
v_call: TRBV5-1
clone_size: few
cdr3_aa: CASSLEGHPGELFF
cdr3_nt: TGCGCCAGCAGCTTGGAAGGACACCCCGGGGAGCTGTTTTTT

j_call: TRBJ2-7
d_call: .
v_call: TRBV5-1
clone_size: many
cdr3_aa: CASASVGGPYEQYF
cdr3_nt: TGCGCCAGCGCAAGCGTAGGAGGCCCCTACGAGCAGTACTTC

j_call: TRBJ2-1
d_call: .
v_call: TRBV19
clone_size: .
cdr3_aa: CASSMTYNEQFF
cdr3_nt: TGTGCCAGTAGTATGACCTACAATGAGCAGTTCTTC

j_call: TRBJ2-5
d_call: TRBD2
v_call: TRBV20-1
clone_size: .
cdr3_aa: CSAEAGGKKETQYF
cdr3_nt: TGCAGTGCTGAGGCGGGGGGGAAGAAAGAGACCCAGTACTTC

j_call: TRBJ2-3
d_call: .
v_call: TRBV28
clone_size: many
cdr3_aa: CASREKSTDTQYF
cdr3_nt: TGTGCCAGCAGGGAGAAGAGCACAGATACGCAGTATTTT

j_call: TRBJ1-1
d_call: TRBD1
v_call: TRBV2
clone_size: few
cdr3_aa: CASSKGQGARTEAFF
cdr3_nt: TGTGCCAGCAGCAAAGGACAGGGGGCACGGACTGAAGCTTTCTTT

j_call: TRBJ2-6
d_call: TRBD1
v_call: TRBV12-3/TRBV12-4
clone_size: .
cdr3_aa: CAFSLQQGVFSGANVLTF
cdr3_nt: TGTGCCTTCAGTTTGCAACAGGGGGTATTCTCTGGGGCCAACGTCCTGACTTTC

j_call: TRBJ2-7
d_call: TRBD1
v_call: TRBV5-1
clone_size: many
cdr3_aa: CASQPGQGFREQYF
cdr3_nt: TGCGCCAGCCAACCGGGACAGGGGTTTAGAGAGCAGTACTTC

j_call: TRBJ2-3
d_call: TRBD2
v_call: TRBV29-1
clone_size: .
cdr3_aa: CSVVGGTSGSTDTQYF
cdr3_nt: TGCAGCGTTGTCGGAGGGACTAGCGGGAGCACAGATACGCAGTATTTT

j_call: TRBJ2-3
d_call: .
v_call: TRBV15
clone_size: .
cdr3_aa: CATSRDSRDTQYF
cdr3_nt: TGTGCCACCAGCAGAGATAGTAGGGATACGCAGTATTTT

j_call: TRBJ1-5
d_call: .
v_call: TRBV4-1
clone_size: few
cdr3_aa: CASSQSLISNQPQHF
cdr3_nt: TGCGCCAGCAGCCAAAGTTTGATAAGCAATCAGCCCCAGCATTTT

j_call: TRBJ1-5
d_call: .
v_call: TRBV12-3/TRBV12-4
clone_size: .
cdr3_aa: CASSSITEGQPQHF
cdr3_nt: TGTGCCAGCAGTTCGATCACAGAGGGTCAGCCCCAGCATTTT

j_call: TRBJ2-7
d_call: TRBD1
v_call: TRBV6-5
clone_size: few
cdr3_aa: CASSYSDRTGRAYEQYF
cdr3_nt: TGTGCCAGCAGTTACTCGGACCGGACAGGGCGGGCCTACGAGCAGTACTTC

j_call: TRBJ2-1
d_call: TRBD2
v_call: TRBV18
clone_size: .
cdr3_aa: CASSQRGGSYNEQFF
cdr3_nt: TGTGCCAGCTCACAGCGGGGGGGCTCCTACAATGAGCAGTTCTTC

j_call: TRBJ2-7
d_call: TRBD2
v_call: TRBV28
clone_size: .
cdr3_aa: CASTSGSGLAGSFSYEQYF
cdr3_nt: TGTGCCAGCACCTCCGGCTCGGGACTAGCGGGAAGCTTCTCCTACGAGCAGTACTTC

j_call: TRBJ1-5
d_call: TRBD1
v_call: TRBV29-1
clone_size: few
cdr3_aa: CSVVWPGGQVGDQPQHF
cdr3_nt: TGCAGCGTTGTATGGCCAGGGGGACAGGTAGGGGATCAGCCCCAGCATTTT

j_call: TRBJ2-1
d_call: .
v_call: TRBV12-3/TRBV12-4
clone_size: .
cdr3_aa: CASSLFSGGYLNEQFF
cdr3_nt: TGTGCCAGCAGTTTATTTTCCGGGGGCTATCTCAATGAGCAGTTCTTC

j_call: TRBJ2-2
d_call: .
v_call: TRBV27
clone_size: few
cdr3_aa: CASSLRLVLGSGELFF
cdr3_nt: TGTGCCAGCAGTCTTAGACTTGTGCTAGGTTCCGGGGAGCTGTTTTTT

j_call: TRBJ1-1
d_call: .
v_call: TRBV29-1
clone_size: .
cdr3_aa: CSVEDPWNTEAFF
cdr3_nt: TGCAGCGTTGAAGATCCTTGGAACACTGAAGCTTTCTTT

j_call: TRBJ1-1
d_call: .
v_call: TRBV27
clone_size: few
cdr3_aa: CASSLLRGPEAFF
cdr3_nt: TGTGCCAGCAGTCTACTACGTGGTCCTGAAGCTTTCTTT

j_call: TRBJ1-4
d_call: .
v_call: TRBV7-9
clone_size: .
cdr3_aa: CASSLGSTASNEKLFF
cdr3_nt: TGTGCCAGCAGCTTAGGTTCGACAGCTTCTAATGAAAAACTGTTTTTT

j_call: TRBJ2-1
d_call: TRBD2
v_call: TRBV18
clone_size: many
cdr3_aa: CASSPATPRGNTYNEQFF
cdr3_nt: TGTGCCAGCTCTCCGGCGACGCCGCGGGGGAACACCTACAATGAGCAGTTCTTC

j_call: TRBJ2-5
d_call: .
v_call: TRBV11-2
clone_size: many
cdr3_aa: CASSLVGSGNGQETQYF
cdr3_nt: TGTGCCAGCAGCTTAGTGGGTTCGGGGAATGGCCAAGAGACCCAGTACTTC